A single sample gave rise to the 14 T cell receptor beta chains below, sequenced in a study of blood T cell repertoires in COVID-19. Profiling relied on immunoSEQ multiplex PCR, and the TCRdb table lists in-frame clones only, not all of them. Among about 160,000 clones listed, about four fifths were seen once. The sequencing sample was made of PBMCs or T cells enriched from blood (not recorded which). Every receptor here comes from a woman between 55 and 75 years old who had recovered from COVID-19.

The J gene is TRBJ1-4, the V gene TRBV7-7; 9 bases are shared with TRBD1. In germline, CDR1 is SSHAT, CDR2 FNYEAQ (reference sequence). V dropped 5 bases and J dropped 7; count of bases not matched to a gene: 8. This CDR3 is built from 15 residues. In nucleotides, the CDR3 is TGTGCCAGCAGCCCTAACAGGGGGCCTGGTGAAAAACTGTTTTTT. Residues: CASSPNRGPGEKLFF.

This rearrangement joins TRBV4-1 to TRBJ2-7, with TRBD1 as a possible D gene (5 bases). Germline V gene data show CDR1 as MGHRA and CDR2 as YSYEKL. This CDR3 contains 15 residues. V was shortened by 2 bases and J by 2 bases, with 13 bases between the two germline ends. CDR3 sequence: CASSQTSDSAYEQYF. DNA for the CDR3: TGCGCCAGCAGCCAAACATCTGACAGCGCCTACGAGCAGTACTTC.

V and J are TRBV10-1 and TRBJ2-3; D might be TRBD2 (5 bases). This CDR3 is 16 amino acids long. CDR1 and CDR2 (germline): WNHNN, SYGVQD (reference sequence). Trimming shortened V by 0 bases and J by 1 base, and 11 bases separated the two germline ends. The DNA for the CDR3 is TGCGCCAGCAGTGAGTCGAGGGCAGCGGGCACAGATACGCAGTATTTT. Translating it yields CASSESRAAGTDTQYF.

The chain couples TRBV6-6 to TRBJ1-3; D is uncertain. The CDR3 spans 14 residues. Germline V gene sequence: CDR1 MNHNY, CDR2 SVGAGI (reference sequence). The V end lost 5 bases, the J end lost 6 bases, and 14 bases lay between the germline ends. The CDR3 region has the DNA TGTGCCAGCAGTCCCGAGGACGGGAAAAACACCATATATTTT. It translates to CASSPEDGKNTIYF.

The CDR3 sequence is CASSNRQEKLFF. CDR3 coding DNA: TGTGCCAGCAGTAACCGACAGGAAAAACTGTTTTTT. The chain carries TRBV6-5 and TRBJ1-4, with D perhaps matching TRBD1 (5 bases). The CDR3 has 12 amino acids. The V and J ends lost 5 bases and 8 bases respectively, with 9 bases between them. CDR1 is MNHEY and CDR2 is SVGAGI in the germline V gene.

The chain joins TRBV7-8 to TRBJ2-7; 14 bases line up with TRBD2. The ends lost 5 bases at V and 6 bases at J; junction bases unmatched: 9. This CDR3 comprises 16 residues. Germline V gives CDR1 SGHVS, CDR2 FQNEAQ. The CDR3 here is CASSTGLAGGVGEQYF. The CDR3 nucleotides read TGTGCCAGCAGCACCGGACTAGCGGGGGGAGTAGGCGAGCAGTACTTC.

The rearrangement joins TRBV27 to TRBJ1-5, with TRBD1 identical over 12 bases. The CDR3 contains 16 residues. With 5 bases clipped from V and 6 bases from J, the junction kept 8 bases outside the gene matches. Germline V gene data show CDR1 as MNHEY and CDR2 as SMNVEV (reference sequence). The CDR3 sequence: CASSEGDRGHSQPQHF. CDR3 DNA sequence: TGTGCCAGCAGTGAAGGGGACAGGGGGCACAGTCAGCCCCAGCATTTT.

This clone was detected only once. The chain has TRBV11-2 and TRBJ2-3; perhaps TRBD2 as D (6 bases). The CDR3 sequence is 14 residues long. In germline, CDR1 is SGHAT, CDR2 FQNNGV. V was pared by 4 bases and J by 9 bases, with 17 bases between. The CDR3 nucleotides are TGTGCCAGCAGCTCGCGGGACGTTCGGAGAACGCAGTATTTT. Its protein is CASSSRDVRRTQYF.

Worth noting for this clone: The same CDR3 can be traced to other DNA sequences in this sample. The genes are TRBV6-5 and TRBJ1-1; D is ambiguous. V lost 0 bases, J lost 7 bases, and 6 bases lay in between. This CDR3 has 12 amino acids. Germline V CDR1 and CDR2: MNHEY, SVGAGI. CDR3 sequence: CASSYSRDEAFF. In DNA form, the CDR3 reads TGTGCCAGCAGTTACTCGAGGGATGAAGCTTTCTTT.

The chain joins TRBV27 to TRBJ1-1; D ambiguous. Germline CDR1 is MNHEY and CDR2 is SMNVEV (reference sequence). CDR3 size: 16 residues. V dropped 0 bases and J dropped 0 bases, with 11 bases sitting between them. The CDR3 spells CASSLSYWAMNTEAFF. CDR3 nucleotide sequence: TGTGCCAGCAGTTTATCGTACTGGGCGATGAACACTGAAGCTTTCTTT.

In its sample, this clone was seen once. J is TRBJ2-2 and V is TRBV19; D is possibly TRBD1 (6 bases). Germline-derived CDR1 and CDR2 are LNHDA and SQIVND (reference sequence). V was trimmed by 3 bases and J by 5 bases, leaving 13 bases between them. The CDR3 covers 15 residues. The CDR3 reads CASSILGGVTGELFF. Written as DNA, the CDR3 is TGTGCCAGTAGTATCTTAGGGGGAGTGACCGGGGAGCTGTTTTTT.

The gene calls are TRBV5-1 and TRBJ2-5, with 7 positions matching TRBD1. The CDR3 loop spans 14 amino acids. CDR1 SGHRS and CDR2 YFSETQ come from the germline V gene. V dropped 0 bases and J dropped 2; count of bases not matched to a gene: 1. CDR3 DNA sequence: TGCGCCAGCAGCTTGGCGGGACAGCAAGAGACCCAGTACTTC. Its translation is CASSLAGQQETQYF.

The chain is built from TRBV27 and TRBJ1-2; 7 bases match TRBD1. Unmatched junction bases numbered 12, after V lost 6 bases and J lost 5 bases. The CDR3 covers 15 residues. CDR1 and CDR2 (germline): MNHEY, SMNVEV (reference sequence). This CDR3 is CASSPTGYMRYGYTF. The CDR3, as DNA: TGTGCCAGCAGCCCGACAGGGTATATGCGGTATGGCTACACCTTC.

The CDR3 sequence is CASKASGSNTGELFF. The CDR3 coding sequence is TGTGCCAGCAAGGCTAGCGGTTCGAACACCGGGGAGCTGTTTTTT. The rearrangement links TRBV2 to TRBJ2-2; 7 nucleotides agree with TRBD2. V lost 7 bases to trimming and J lost 0 bases; unmatched junction nucleotides: 5. CDR1 is SNHLY, CDR2 FYNNEI, per germline. The CDR3 covers 15 residues.